The present TCR beta chain was sequenced within a study of response to subunit inactivated influenza vaccine (dated by TCRdb to between 2018 and 2020). Looking at the study overall: Deep quantitative T cell receptor repertoire profiling was used in the study to track responses to a trivalent subunit inactivated influenza vaccine. The research as a whole found: The authors proposed that each seasonal influenza vaccination may bring in only a limited number of new T cells.

For CDR1 and CDR2, the germline V gene (reference sequence) lists SGHKS and YYEKEE. V lost 3 bases and J lost 8 bases; the stretch between them is 9 bases long. The CDR3 spans 12 residues, from the cysteine through the phenylalanine. Of the read, only the CDR3 DNA is kept; its 36 bases are in frame from base 1. The library was prepared using RT-PCR. Sequencing relied on an Illumina HiSeq 2500. TCRdb reran the public reads through fastp at Q25 and MiXCR, keeping productive beta chains. A single entry per CDR3 protein holds the most common genes and DNA from its merged rows. This sample gives about 570,000 distinct CDR3 sequences in total; approximately 10% of them show up just once. The ten largest clones add up to about 11% of the sample. This clonotype was seen only a few times. Which antigen it targets is not known. Base-call qualities are not available, and no considerably larger clone is one nucleotide away.

Separately, the same data were catalogued under a study of T cells expressing NK-cell markers. The second source states: 5'RACE template switching, by which a universal primer site and unique molecular identifiers were added, was used to make TCR beta cDNA libraries. Three sorted T-cell subsets (CD3+CD56+NKG2C+, CD3+CD56+NKG2C- and CD3+CD56-NKG2C+) from fewer than 10 donors had their TCR beta-chain repertoires profiled. Seven of the eight sequenced donors were HCMV-seropositive and one was HCMV-seronegative. In several experiments an anti-gammadeltaTCR antibody was added to restrict sorting to alphabetaTCR-expressing T cells. In roughly 6 donors, the dominant CD3+CD56+NKG2C+ clonotypes were found to rank among the top 10 CD8+ clonotypes and to make up about 1.0-8% of CD8+ T cells. Those dominant clonotypes were again the most abundant among CD3+CD56-NKG2C+ cells in a few donors, at about 28.3-65%. It remained unclear whether the expanded NKG2C-expressing T cell clones were specific for HCMV antigens. All eight donors whose samples were sequenced were randomly selected healthy volunteers, three of them men and five women. HCMV-specific IgG was detected in serum with a commercial ELISA kit to determine HCMV serostatus. Peripheral blood mononuclear cells were isolated from blood by Ficoll density gradient centrifugation. For roughly 6 donors, bulk peripheral blood T-cell repertoires were also sequenced from unsorted PBMC. cDNA synthesis was primed from the TCR beta constant segment and was followed by two successive PCR amplification steps. Illumina HiSeq 2000/2500, MiSeq or NextSeq was used to sequence libraries as 2 x 150 bp reads. MIGEC was used to demultiplex reads and group the reads by UMI, and MiTCR was used to assemble and quantify clonotypes. To exclude erroneous sequences, only TCR cDNA sequences supported by at least two reads were retained. Downstream repertoire analysis used the tcR package, and clonotypes were matched across fractions by CDR3 nucleotide sequence plus V segment. VDJmatch was used to annotate antigen specificity against VDJdb, with one amino acid substitution allowed in CDR3.

The specimen comprised PBMCs from blood, sampled on the day of vaccination. This clonotype was obtained from a man aged 45-65 years who received an inactivated influenza vaccine. Donor details come from another sample of the same person, matched by shared clones. The rearrangement combines TRBV5-5 with TRBJ2-1, with the D segment possibly TRBD1 or TRBD2, each aligning over 5 bases. The sequenced DNA: TGTGCCAGCAGCTATAGGGACGATGAGCAGTTCTTC. Its protein is CASSYRDDEQFF.